The 22 T cell receptor beta chains in this list originate from one sample, sequenced in a study of blood T cell repertoires in COVID-19. Assay used: immunoSEQ multiplex PCR; TCRdb lists only in-frame clones, some missing. The table shows roughly 50,000 clones, with 65% to 85% occurring only once. The sequenced material came from peripheral blood. The receptor set was obtained from a human donor with active or convalescent COVID-19. The donor label of this sample is uncertain.

The rearrangement links TRBV6-2 or TRBV6-3 to TRBJ1-1, with D maybe TRBD1 (5 bases). V lost 2 bases to trimming and J lost 6 bases, with 7 bases between them. CDR3 length: 12 residues. Germline assignment: CDR1 MNHEY and CDR2 SVGEGT. CDR3 DNA sequence: TGTGCCAGCAGTTACCCGGGGGCTGAAGCTTTCTTT. Amino acids: CASSYPGAEAFF.

The V gene is TRBV12-3 or TRBV12-4, the J gene TRBJ1-5; TRBD1 agrees at 9 bases. The CDR3 is 13 amino acids. Trimming at V came to 6 bases and at J to 6 bases, leaving 3 bases not matched to a gene. Here the CDR3 DNA reads TGTGCCAGCAGGAGACAGGGGGGTCAGCCCCAGCATTTT. Translated, it gives CASRRQGGQPQHF.

This sequence joins TRBV4-1 and TRBJ2-1; TRBD2 matches at 9 bases. The CDR3 runs to 15 residues. The junction had 3 bases not matched to a gene; V was cut back by 0 bases and J by 6 bases. Germline lookup yields CDR1 MGHRA and CDR2 YSYEKL. DNA of the CDR3: TGCGCCAGCAGCCAAGAGCTAGCGGGGAGCAATGAGCAGTTCTTC. It specifies CASSQELAGSNEQFF.

CDR3 nucleotides: TGTGCCAGCAGCTTAGGGCTAGAAAATGGCTACACCTTC. This gives the protein CASSLGLENGYTF. The chain carries TRBV11-2 and TRBJ1-2, with D hard to call. The CDR3 is 13 residues long. Germline lookup yields CDR1 SGHAT and CDR2 FQNNGV. The V and J ends lost 1 base and 6 bases respectively, with 9 bases between them.

This clone has just one count. CDR3 region: CASSSGYSTDTQYF. The CDR3 nucleotides read TGTGCCAGCAGCTCGGGGTATAGCACAGATACGCAGTATTTT. The chain employs TRBV7-2 and TRBJ2-3; a possible D gene is TRBD2 (5 bases). The length of the CDR3 is 14 residues. Looked up from germline, CDR1 is SGHTA and CDR2 is FQGNSA. The germline V and J ends were trimmed by 4 bases and 0 bases, with 8 bases remaining between them. Full variable domain (missing parts from reference TRBV7-2 and TRBJ2-3): GAGVSQSPSNKVTEKGKDVELRCDPISGHTALYWYRQSLGQGLEFLIYFQGNSAPDKSGLPSDRFSAERTGGSVSTLTIQRTQQEDSAVYLCASSSGYSTDTQYFGPGTRLTVL.

Turning to this clone: Other DNA sequences from this sample encode an identical CDR3 as well. This chain connects TRBV7-3 to TRBJ2-1; 7 bases match TRBD2. The length of the CDR3 is 11 residues. The germline V gene has CDR1 SGHTA and CDR2 FQGTGA. V lost 4 bases to trimming and J lost 9 bases; unmatched junction nucleotides: 0. CDR3 in DNA: TGTGCCAGCAGCTGGGGGGGTGAGCAGTTCTTC. The encoded protein is CASSWGGEQFF.

V and J are TRBV4-1 and TRBJ1-2, with TRBD1 matching over 7 bases. The CDR3 extends over 15 amino acids. Germline values: CDR1 MGHRA, CDR2 YSYEKL. Trimming took 1 base from V and 6 from J; bases not matched to a gene: 8. CDR3 nucleotide sequence: TGCGCCAGCAGCCAAGGGGGCAGGGGGTTCCATGGCTACACCTTC. Translation gives CASSQGGRGFHGYTF.

The chain carries TRBV6-1 and TRBJ2-7; TRBD1 agrees at 8 bases. Trimming took 4 bases from V and 4 from J; bases not matched to a gene: 12. The CDR3 extends over 16 amino acids. CDR1 MNHNS and CDR2 SASEGT come from the germline V gene. CDR3 coding DNA: TGTGCCAGCAGTGTCGACCTTGGGACAGGAGGGTACGAGCAGTACTTC. The encoded protein is CASSVDLGTGGYEQYF.

This clone appeared once. The V call is TRBV10-1, the J call TRBJ2-1; 13 bases are a match to TRBD2. Germline V gene data show CDR1 as WNHNN and CDR2 as SYGVQD (reference sequence). The CDR3 contains 14 residues. J was trimmed by 13 bases and V by 0 bases; bases with no gene match: 3. CDR3 protein: CASSESTSGRFQFF. In DNA form, the CDR3 reads TGCGCCAGCAGTGAGTCGACTAGCGGGAGGTTTCAGTTCTTC.

The CDR3 nucleotides are TGTGCCAGCAGCCGGGGACAGAGTAATGAAAAACTGTTTTTT. It translates to CASSRGQSNEKLFF. V and J are TRBV5-4 and TRBJ1-4, with TRBD1 matching 7 bases. The CDR3 runs to 14 residues. The ends lost 4 bases at V and 4 bases at J; junction bases unmatched: 4. Germline CDR1 reads SGHNT; CDR2 reads YYREEE (reference sequence).

This chain connects TRBV18 to TRBJ2-7; no definite D call. The CDR3 extends over 14 amino acids. Germline V gene sequence: CDR1 KGHSH, CDR2 LQKENI. V shed 2 bases and J shed 6 bases, with 14 bases lying between them. The CDR3 reads CASSPTPESAEQYF. Written as DNA, the CDR3 is TGTGCCAGCTCACCAACCCCCGAGTCCGCCGAGCAGTACTTC.

The rearrangement uses TRBV18 and TRBJ1-1; no clear D. The CDR3 runs to 14 residues. The V gene's germline CDR1 is KGHSH and CDR2 LQKENI. V dropped 2 bases and J dropped 5 bases, with 12 bases sitting between them. The CDR3 region is CASSPGRDYTEAFF. The CDR3 coding sequence is TGTGCCAGCTCACCAGGGAGGGATTATACTGAAGCTTTCTTT.

This clone showed up just a few times. The chain joins TRBV3-1 (or the pseudogene TRBV3-2) to TRBJ1-5; D is possibly TRBD1 (5 bases). The CDR3 covers 13 residues. Between the trimmed V and J ends, which lost 4 bases and 6 bases, there was a span of 10 bases. Germline loops: CDR1 LGHDT, CDR2 YNNKEL (reference sequence). CDR3 in amino acids: CASSRRGGQPQHF. The CDR3 bases are TGTGCCAGCAGCCGGAGGGGAGGTCAGCCCCAGCATTTT.

The rearrangement links TRBV19 to TRBJ2-1; TRBD2 matches at 13 bases. Germline trimming cut 5 bases from V and 7 bases from J; bases unmatched to any gene: 5. Germline CDR1 reads LNHDA; CDR2 reads SQIVND (reference sequence). This CDR3 region has 15 residues. CDR3 in amino acids: CASSPGTSGKNEQFF. The CDR3 nucleotides are TGTGCCAGTAGTCCCGGGACTAGCGGGAAAAATGAGCAGTTCTTC.

The chain combines TRBV19 with TRBJ2-7; the match to TRBD2 covers 9 bases. CDR1 is LNHDA and CDR2 is SQIVND in the germline V gene (reference sequence). Trimming at V came to 3 bases and at J to 6 bases, leaving 9 bases not matched to a gene. This CDR3 spans 15 amino acids. In DNA form, the CDR3 reads TGTGCCAGTAGTATCCTAGCGGGATCGGTGCGCGAGCAGTACTTC. This sequence encodes CASSILAGSVREQYF.

The CDR3 sequence is CASSQDSASGNTQYF. The CDR3 nucleotides are TGTGCCAGCAGCCAAGATTCAGCTAGCGGGAACACGCAGTATTTT. This chain uses TRBV4-2 with TRBJ2-3, with 9 bases fitting TRBD2. Germline V gene lookup returns CDR1 LGHNA and CDR2 YNFKEQ. This CDR3 region has 15 residues. V was pared by 0 bases and J by 9 bases, with 7 bases of the junction left unmatched.

The chain carries TRBV19 and TRBJ1-1; D call uncertain. Germline V gene lookup returns CDR1 LNHDA and CDR2 SQIVND (reference sequence). There are 14 residues in the CDR3. Trimming shortened V by 8 bases and J by 4 bases, and 17 bases separated the two germline ends. The CDR3 loop reads CASLRLQTGTEAFF. The DNA of the CDR3 is TGTGCCAGTCTTCGACTCCAGACGGGCACTGAAGCTTTCTTT.

The chain combines TRBV5-6 with TRBJ1-2; 9 bases are shared with TRBD1. The CDR3 spans 14 residues. Germline trimming cut 2 bases from V and 8 bases from J; bases unmatched to any gene: 7. CDR1 is SGHDT, CDR2 YYEEEE, per germline. Here the CDR3 DNA reads TGTGCCAGCAGCTTCGGGACAGGGCAAGGGGGCTACACCTTC. It yields the protein CASSFGTGQGGYTF.

The chain combines TRBV7-9 with TRBJ2-2; 9 nucleotides match TRBD1. In germline, CDR1 is SEHNR, CDR2 FQNEAQ (reference sequence). V trimming: 3 bases; J trimming: 6 bases; junction bases outside the gene matches: 8. The CDR3 spans 16 residues. This chain's CDR3 is CASSFWGQGEAGELFF. The CDR3 DNA follows: TGTGCCAGCAGCTTTTGGGGACAGGGCGAGGCCGGGGAGCTGTTTTTT.

This clone was observed a handful of times. This chain links TRBV10-3 with TRBJ1-6, with D maybe TRBD1 (5 bases). The CDR3 runs to 13 residues. V was cut by 10 bases and J by 6 bases, with 13 bases left in between. The V gene's germline CDR1 is ENHRY and CDR2 SYGVKD. The CDR3 sequence is CATGGGGNSPLHF. Written as DNA, the CDR3 is TGTGCCACGGGCGGGGGGGGTAATTCACCCCTCCACTTT.

This chain links TRBV14 with TRBJ1-2, with unresolved D. Trimming cost V 0 bases and J 1 base, with 6 bases left between them. The CDR3 sequence is 14 residues long. CDR1 is SGHDN, CDR2 FVKESK, per germline. Written as DNA, the CDR3 is TGTGCCAGCAGCCAAGATCGAGTTAACTATGGCTACACCTTC. Its protein product is CASSQDRVNYGYTF.

The V gene is TRBV27, the J gene TRBJ2-3, with 12 bases that match TRBD2. CDR1 and CDR2 (germline): MNHEY, SMNVEV (reference sequence). The CDR3 extends over 17 amino acids. V gave up 5 bases and J gave up 4 bases; unmatched junction bases: 10. For the CDR3, the DNA is TGTGCCAGCAGTGCACCTCGGACTAGCGGGAAGCCAGATACGCAGTATTTT. Translating gives CASSAPRTSGKPDTQYF.